The clone carrying this T cell receptor (beta chain) is judged medium-sized. This table comes from immunoSEQ multiplex PCR, and its TCRdb copy is limited to in-frame clones, with some not included. The table lists fewer than 90,000 clones, around nine tenths of them singletons. The data belong to a study of technical replicates of blood from a handful of donors. Germline CDR1 is ENHRY and CDR2 is SYGVKD. The CDR3 consists of 13 residues. Losses at the gene ends were 7 bases for V and 2 bases for J; bases not matched to a gene: 3. This sequence originates from a human donor in good health. This sequence joins TRBV10-3 and TRBJ1-1; TRBD1 matches 8 bases. The specimen sequenced was T cells isolated from PBMCs. The CDR3 coding sequence is TGTGCCATCAATGGACAGGGCAACACTGAAGCTTTCTTT. Its protein is CAINGQGNTEAFF.